This TCR beta chain was captured in a study of cytomegalovirus exposure and HLA in healthy donors. On the study more broadly: Roughly 80% of several hundred genotyped donors fell in the Caucasian-associated ancestry cluster. Broader study findings: Cytomegalovirus status was reportedly diagnosed by the classifier with high sensitivity and specificity. Reportedly, a later analysis found an Asian-associated ancestry cluster had fewer N-insertions than the roughly 700-donor mean.

V dropped 5 bases and J dropped 0 bases, with 13 bases sitting between them. Germline V lookup: CDR1 MDHEN, CDR2 SYDVKM. CDR3 length equals 16 residues. Primers for the PCR totalled 60 Vbeta and 13 Jbeta. TCRdb keeps only in-frame clones here, not all; method: immunoSEQ multiplex PCR. The profile shows approximately 150,000 clones, roughly 85% of them singletons. In the case of this clone: Its specificity is not known.

The sequence was collected from a male donor in good health and CMV-seronegative. V is TRBV28 and J is TRBJ2-2, with D perhaps TRBD2 (6 bases). The sample taken for sequencing was PBMCs. The CDR3: CASSGATRANTGELFF. In DNA form, the CDR3 reads TGTGCCAGCAGTGGGGCGACTAGGGCGAACACCGGGGAGCTGTTTTTT.